The T cell receptor (beta chain) described here comes from a study of OX40 agonist ivuxolimab in advanced cancers. Here immunoSEQ multiplex PCR was the method, and the copy in TCRdb shows in-frame clones only, minus some. This table holds tens of thousands of clones, roughly 81% found once. This specimen consisted of CD4+ or CD8+ T cells sorted from blood, obtained in a trial of the OX40 agonist ivuxolimab. The sequence came from an adult with an advanced solid tumor such as melanoma, head and neck, liver or kidney cancer.

The CDR3 protein is CASSPGRGETQYF. Here the CDR3 DNA reads TGTGCCAGCTCACCTGGCAGGGGGGAGACCCAGTACTTC. The chain links TRBV18 to TRBJ2-5; 7 bases are a match to TRBD1. The CDR3 has 13 residues. CDR1 and CDR2 from the germline V gene are KGHSH and LQKENI. J lost 5 bases, V lost 3 bases, and 3 bases had no gene match. Supplemented by reference TRBV18 and TRBJ2-5, the full variable domain reads NAGVMQNPRHLVRRRGQEARLRCSPMKGHSHVYWYRQLPEEGLKFMVYLQKENIIDESGMPKERFSAEFPKEGPSILRIQQVVRGDSAAYFCASSPGRGETQYFGPGTRLLVL.